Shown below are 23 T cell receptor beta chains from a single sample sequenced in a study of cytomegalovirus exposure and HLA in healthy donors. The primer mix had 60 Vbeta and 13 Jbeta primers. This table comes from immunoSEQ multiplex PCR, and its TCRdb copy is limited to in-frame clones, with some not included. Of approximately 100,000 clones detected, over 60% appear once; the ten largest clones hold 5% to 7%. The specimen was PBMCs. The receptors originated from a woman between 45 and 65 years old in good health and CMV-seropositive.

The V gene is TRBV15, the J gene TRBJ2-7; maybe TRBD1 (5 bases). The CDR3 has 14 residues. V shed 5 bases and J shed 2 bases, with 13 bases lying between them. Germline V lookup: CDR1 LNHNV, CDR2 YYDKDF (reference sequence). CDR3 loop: CATSSVTETYEQYF. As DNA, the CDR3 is TGTGCCACCAGCTCAGTGACAGAAACCTACGAGCAGTACTTC.

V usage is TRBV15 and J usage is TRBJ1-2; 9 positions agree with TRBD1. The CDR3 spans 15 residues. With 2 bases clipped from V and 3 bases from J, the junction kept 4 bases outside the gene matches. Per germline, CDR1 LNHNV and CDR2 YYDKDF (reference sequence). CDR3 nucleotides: TGTGCCACCAGCAGATACAGGGGGCTGGACTATGGCTACACCTTC. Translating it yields CATSRYRGLDYGYTF.

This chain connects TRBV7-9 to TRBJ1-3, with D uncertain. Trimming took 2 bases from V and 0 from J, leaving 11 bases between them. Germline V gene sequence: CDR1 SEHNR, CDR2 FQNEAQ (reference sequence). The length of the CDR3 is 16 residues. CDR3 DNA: TGTGCCAGCAGCTTACTTAACTACGCCTCTGGAAACACCATATATTTT. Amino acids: CASSLLNYASGNTIYF.

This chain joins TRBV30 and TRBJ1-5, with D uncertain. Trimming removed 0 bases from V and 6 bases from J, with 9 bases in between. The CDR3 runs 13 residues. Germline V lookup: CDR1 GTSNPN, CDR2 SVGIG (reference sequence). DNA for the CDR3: TGTGCCTGGAGTGTATCCTTCGGTCAGCCCCAGCATTTT. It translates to CAWSVSFGQPQHF.

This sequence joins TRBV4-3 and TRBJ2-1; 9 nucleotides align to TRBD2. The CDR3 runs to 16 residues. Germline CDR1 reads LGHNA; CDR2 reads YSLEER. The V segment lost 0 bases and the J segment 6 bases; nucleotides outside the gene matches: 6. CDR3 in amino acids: CASSQDQGAGGNEQFF. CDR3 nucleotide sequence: TGCGCCAGCAGCCAAGATCAAGGAGCGGGGGGCAATGAGCAGTTCTTC.

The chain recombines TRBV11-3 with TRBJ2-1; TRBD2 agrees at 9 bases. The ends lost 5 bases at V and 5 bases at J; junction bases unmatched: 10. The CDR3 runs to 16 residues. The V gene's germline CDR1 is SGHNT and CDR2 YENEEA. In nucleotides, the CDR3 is TGTGCCAGCAGCGCCGGGGGAGCGGGGGGCGACAATGAGCAGTTCTTC. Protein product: CASSAGGAGGDNEQFF.

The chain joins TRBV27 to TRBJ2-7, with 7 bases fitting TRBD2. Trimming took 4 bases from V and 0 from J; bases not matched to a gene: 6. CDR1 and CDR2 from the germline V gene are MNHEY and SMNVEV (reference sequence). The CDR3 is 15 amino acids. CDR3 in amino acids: CASSSLGGSSYEQYF. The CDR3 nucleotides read TGTGCCAGCAGTTCTTTGGGGGGGAGCTCCTACGAGCAGTACTTC.

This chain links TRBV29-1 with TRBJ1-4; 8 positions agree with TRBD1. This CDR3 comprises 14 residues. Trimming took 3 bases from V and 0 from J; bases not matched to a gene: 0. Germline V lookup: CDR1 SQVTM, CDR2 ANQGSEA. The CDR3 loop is CSVEGQATNEKLFF. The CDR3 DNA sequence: TGCAGCGTTGAGGGACAGGCAACTAATGAAAAACTGTTTTTT.

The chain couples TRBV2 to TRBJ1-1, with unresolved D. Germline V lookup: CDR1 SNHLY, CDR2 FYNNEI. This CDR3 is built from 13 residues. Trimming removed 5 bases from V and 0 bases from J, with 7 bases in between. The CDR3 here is CASSTDMNTEAFF. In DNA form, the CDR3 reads TGTGCCAGCAGTACAGATATGAACACTGAAGCTTTCTTT.

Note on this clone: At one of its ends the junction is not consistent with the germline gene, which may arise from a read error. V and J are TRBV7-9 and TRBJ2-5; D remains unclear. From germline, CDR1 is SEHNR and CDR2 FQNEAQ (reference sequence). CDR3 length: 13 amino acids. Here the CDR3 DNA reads TGTTCCAGCAGCTTAGCCACGGTGGAGACCCAGTACTTC. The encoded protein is CSSSLATVETQYF.

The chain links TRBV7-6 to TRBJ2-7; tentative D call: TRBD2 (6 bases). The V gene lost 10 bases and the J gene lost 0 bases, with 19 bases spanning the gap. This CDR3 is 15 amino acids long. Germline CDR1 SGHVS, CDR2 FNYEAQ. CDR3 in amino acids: CAKSRSGGASYEQYF. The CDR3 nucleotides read TGTGCCAAAAGCCGCTCAGGCGGGGCCTCCTACGAGCAGTACTTC.

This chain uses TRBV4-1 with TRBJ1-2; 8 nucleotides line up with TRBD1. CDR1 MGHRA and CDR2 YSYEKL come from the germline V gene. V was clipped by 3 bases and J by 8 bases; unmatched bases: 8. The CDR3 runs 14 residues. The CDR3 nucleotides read TGCGCCAGCAGCCAGGCAGACAGGGGTAGGGGCTACACCTTC. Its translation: CASSQADRGRGYTF.

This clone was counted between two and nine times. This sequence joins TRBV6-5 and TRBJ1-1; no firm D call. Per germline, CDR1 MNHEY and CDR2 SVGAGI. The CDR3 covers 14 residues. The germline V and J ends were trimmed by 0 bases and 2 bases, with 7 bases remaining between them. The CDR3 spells CASSYSALNTEAFF. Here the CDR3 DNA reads TGTGCCAGCAGTTACTCCGCCCTAAACACTGAAGCTTTCTTT.

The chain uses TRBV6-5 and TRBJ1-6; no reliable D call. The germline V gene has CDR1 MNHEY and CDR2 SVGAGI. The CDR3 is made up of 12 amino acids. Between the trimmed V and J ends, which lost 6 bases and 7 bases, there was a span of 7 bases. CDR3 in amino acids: CASRTYNSPLHF. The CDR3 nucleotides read TGTGCCAGCAGGACTTACAATTCACCCCTCCACTTT.

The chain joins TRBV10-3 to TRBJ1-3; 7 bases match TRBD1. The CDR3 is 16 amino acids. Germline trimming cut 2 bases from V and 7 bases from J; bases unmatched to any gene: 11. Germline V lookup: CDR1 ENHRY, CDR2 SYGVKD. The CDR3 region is CAISEALQGTVNTIYF. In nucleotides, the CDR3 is TGTGCCATCAGTGAGGCTCTACAGGGGACGGTGAACACCATATATTTT.

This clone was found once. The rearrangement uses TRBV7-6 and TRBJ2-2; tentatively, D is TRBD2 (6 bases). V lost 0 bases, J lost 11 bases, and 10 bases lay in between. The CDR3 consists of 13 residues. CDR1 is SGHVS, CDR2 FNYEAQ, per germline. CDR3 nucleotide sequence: TGTGCCAGCAGCTTAGCGGAGGGCGGCGAGCTGTTTTTT. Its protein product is CASSLAEGGELFF.

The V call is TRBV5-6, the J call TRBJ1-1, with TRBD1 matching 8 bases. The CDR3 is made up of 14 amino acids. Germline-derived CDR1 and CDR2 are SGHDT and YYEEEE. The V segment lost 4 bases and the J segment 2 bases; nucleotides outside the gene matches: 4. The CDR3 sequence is CASSVRGPNTEAFF. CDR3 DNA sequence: TGTGCCAGCAGCGTCAGGGGGCCAAACACTGAAGCTTTCTTT. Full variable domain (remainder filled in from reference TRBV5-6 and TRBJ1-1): DAGVTQSPTHLIKTRGQQVTLRCSPKSGHDTVSWYQQALGQGPQFIFQYYEEEERQRGNFPDRFSGHQFPNYSSELNVNALLLGDSALYLCASSVRGPNTEAFFGQGTRLTVV.

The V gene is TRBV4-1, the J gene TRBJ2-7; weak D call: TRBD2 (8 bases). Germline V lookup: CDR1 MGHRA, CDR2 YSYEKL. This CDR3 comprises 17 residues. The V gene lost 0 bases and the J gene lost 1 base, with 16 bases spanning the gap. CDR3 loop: CASSQDREGAKSYEQYF. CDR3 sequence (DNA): TGCGCCAGCAGCCAAGATCGGGAGGGGGCGAAATCCTACGAGCAGTACTTC.

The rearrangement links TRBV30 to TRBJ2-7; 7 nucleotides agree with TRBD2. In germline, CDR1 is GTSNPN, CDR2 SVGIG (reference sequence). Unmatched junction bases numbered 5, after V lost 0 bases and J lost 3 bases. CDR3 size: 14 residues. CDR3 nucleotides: TGTGCCTGGAGTGTAAGGGAGGGAAACTACGAGCAGTACTTC. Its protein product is CAWSVREGNYEQYF. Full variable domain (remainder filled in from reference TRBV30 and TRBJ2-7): SQTIHQWPATLVQPVGSPLSLECTVEGTSNPNLYWYRQAAGRGLQLLFYSVGIGQISSEVPQNLSASRPQDRQFILSSKKLLLSDSGFYLCAWSVREGNYEQYFGPGTRLTVT.

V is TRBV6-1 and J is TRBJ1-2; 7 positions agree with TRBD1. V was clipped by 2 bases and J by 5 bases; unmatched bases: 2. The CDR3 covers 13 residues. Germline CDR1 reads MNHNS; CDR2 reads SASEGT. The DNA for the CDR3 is TGTGCCAGCAGTGAACAGGGGGGATATGGCTACACCTTC. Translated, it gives CASSEQGGYGYTF.

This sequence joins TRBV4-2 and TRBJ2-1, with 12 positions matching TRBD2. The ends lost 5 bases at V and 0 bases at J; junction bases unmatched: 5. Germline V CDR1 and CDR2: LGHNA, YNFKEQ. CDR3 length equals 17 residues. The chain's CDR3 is CASSGGLAGYSYNEQFF. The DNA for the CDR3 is TGTGCCAGCAGCGGAGGACTAGCGGGGTACTCCTACAATGAGCAGTTCTTC.

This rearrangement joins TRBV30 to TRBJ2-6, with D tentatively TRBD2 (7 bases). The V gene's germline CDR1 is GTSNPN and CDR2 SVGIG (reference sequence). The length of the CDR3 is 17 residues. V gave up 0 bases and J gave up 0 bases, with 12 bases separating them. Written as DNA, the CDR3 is TGTGCCTGGAGTGTTTGGGGGGGCACCTCTGGGGCCAACGTCCTGACTTTC. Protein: CAWSVWGGTSGANVLTF.

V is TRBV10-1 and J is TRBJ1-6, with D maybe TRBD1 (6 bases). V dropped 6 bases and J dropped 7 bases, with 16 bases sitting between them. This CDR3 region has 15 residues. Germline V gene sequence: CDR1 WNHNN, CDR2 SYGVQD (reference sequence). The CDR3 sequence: CASRRIGGGNSPLHF. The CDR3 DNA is TGCGCCAGCAGGCGGATAGGGGGGGGGAATTCACCCCTCCACTTT.